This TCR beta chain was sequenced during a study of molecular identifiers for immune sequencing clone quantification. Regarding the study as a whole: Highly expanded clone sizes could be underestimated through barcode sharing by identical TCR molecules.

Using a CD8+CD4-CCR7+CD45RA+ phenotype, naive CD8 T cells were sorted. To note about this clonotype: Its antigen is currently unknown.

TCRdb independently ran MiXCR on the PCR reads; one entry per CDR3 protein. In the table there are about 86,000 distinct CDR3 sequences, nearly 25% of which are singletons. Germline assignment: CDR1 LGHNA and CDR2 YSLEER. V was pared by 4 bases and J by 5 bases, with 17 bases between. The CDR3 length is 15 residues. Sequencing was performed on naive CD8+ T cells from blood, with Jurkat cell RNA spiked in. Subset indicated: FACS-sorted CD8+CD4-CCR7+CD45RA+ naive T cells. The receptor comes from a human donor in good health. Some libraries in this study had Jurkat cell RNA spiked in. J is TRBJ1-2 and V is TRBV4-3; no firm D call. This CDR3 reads CASSRVKGPSYGYTF. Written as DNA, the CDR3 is TGCGCCAGCAGCCGAGTAAAGGGCCCGAGTTATGGCTACACCTTC.